This T cell receptor (beta chain) was observed in a study of T cell responses to AZD1222 COVID-19 vaccine. Study-wide results and limits: The donor cohort was predominantly white British with a female majority, and clonal diversity may have been underestimated. Researchers took repertoire samples only after the peak T cell response had come.

Profiling relied on immunoSEQ multiplex PCR, and the TCRdb table lists in-frame clones only, not all of them. The data show 70,000 to 100,000 clones, over 75% seen once. Concerning this clone: Its antigen is not identified.

V was cut by 4 bases and J by 13 bases, with 23 bases left in between. Germline CDR1 reads SNHLY; CDR2 reads FYNNEI. The CDR3 totals 16 residues. Sequences were derived from peripheral blood, sampled 28 days after the second AZD1222 dose. The sequence came from an adult who received the AZD1222 COVID-19 vaccine. This chain connects TRBV2 to TRBJ1-6; no firm D call. The chain's CDR3 is CASSASGPNAGPPLHF. As DNA, the CDR3 is TGTGCCAGCAGTGCAAGCGGTCCCAACGCAGGTCCCCCCCTCCACTTT.